The 12 T cell receptor beta chains listed next were all sequenced from one sample in a study of T cells in Graves' hyperthyroidism and ophthalmopathy. Using RNA transcripts as the source, TCR beta CDR3 regions were amplified. TCR CDR3 underwent first-round RT-PCR with the HTBI primer set. TCRdb used MiXCR to reprocess the multiplex PCR reads, holding one entry per CDR3 protein. The sample holds more than 650,000 distinct CDR3 sequences; roughly 15% are singletons and the top ten take more than 8.5%. The sequencing sample was made of blood. The source of these receptors is a woman younger than 35 with Graves' hyperthyroidism.

This clonotype has a count of ten or more. The chain joins TRBV18 to TRBJ2-3; 8 bases are a match to TRBD1. V lost 2 bases and J lost 6; bases outside the gene matches: 4. Germline CDR1 and CDR2: KGHSH and LQKENI. The CDR3 extends over 14 amino acids. The DNA for the CDR3 is TGTGCCAGCTCACCAAGACAGGGGATCGATACGCAGTATTTT. It translates to CASSPRQGIDTQYF.

This clonotype was observed at least ten times. In DNA, the CDR3 is TGCGCCAGCAGCCAAGTAGGAGGGTGGAATTCACCCCTCCACTTT. Residues: CASSQVGGWNSPLHF. The chain uses TRBV4-1 and TRBJ1-6; D gene unclear. Trimming took 1 base from V and 7 from J, leaving 11 bases between them. Germline V gene sequence: CDR1 MGHRA, CDR2 YSYEKL. This CDR3 comprises 15 residues.

This clonotype was observed at least ten times. This chain joins TRBV28 and TRBJ2-5; 11 bases match TRBD2. J gave up 4 bases and V 3 bases, and 7 bases lay outside the gene matches. This CDR3 comprises 16 residues. Germline CDR1 and CDR2: MDHEN and SYDVKM. This CDR3 is CASSFLELAGVETQYF. The DNA of the CDR3 is TGTGCCAGCAGTTTCCTGGAACTAGCGGGAGTAGAGACCCAGTACTTC.

The chain is built from TRBV24-1 and TRBJ2-1, with no clear D. Trimming removed 5 bases from V and 0 bases from J, with 10 bases in between. The CDR3 runs to 15 residues. Germline-derived CDR1 and CDR2 are KGHDR and SFDVKD. CDR3 amino acids: CATSGPANSYNEQFF. CDR3 coding DNA: TGTGCCACCAGTGGGCCGGCCAACTCCTACAATGAGCAGTTCTTC.

This clonotype was found many times. This sequence joins TRBV28 and TRBJ2-7, with D perhaps being TRBD1 or TRBD2 (6 bases each). The CDR3 sequence is 15 residues long. CDR1 MDHEN and CDR2 SYDVKM come from the germline V gene. Trimming stripped 10 bases from V and 3 bases from J, with 22 bases between. CDR3 bases: TGTGCCACAGGCCCCAGGGGCGGAGGGGACTACGAGCAGTACTTC. Amino acid sequence: CATGPRGGGDYEQYF.

This clonotype was observed many times. The chain uses TRBV7-8 and TRBJ2-7, with D possibly TRBD2 on 5 matching bases. Trimming removed 4 bases at V and 1 base at J, with 11 bases between. The germline gives CDR1 SGHVS, CDR2 FQNEAQ. The CDR3 runs 14 residues. The CDR3 nucleotides are TGTGCCAGCAGCTCCCGCCGCGGGTCCTACGAGCAGTACTTC. Amino acids: CASSSRRGSYEQYF.

The table lists this clonotype with many counts. The chain joins TRBV7-3 to TRBJ2-5; D may be TRBD1 (6 bases). Deletions cut 2 bases from V and 4 bases from J, with 14 bases between. CDR1 is SGHTA and CDR2 is FQGTGA in the germline V gene. The CDR3 runs 15 residues. The CDR3 sequence: CASSLVHRDGETQYF. The CDR3 DNA is TGTGCCAGCAGCTTAGTACACAGGGATGGAGAGACCCAGTACTTC.

Many counts were recorded for this clonotype. This sequence joins TRBV7-2 and TRBJ2-7, with 7 bases fitting TRBD1. V lost 5 bases and J lost 6; bases outside the gene matches: 13. In germline, CDR1 is SGHTA, CDR2 FQGNSA. The CDR3 spans 15 residues. The CDR3 coding sequence is TGTGCCAGCAGCATAACAGGGGACCTCGCGTTCGAGCAGTACTTC. It is translated as CASSITGDLAFEQYF.

This clonotype was observed a handful of times. This chain connects TRBV7-9 to TRBJ2-1; TRBD2 matches at 15 bases. The CDR3 spans 16 residues. Trimming at V came to 5 bases and at J to 15 bases, leaving 14 bases not matched to a gene. Germline V gene lookup returns CDR1 SEHNR and CDR2 FQNEAQ (reference sequence). CDR3 sequence: CASSPNPGTSGGSRFF. The CDR3 DNA sequence: TGTGCCAGCAGCCCGAACCCCGGGACTAGCGGGGGGAGTCGGTTCTTC.

A word on this clonotype: At one boundary the junction diverges from the germline segment, which might be a read error. This sequence joins TRBV28 and TRBJ2-7; D ambiguous. Germline V gene data show CDR1 as MDHEN and CDR2 as SYDVKM. The CDR3 is 15 residues long. CDR3 amino acids: CASSLSASPSYGQYF. The CDR3 DNA is TGTGCCAGCAGTTTATCGGCTAGTCCCTCCTACGGGCAGTACTTC.

This clonotype showed up just a few times. The chain joins TRBV5-1 to TRBJ2-5, with a weak D call TRBD1 (6 bases). In germline, CDR1 is SGHRS, CDR2 YFSETQ. This CDR3 is 14 amino acids long. Trimming removed 4 bases at V and 1 base at J, with 11 bases between. The CDR3 here is CASSQTTGQETQYF. The CDR3 nucleotides are TGCGCCAGCAGCCAAACGACAGGCCAAGAGACCCAGTACTTC.

This clonotype was detected many times. The V and J genes are TRBV2 and TRBJ2-1; D uncertain. The V gene lost 2 bases and the J gene lost 3 bases, with 8 bases spanning the gap. Germline assignment: CDR1 SNHLY and CDR2 FYNNEI. The CDR3 spans 14 residues. The CDR3 DNA sequence: TGTGCCAGCAGTGAATTACTTGTCTACAATGAGCAGTTCTTC. Amino acids: CASSELLVYNEQFF.